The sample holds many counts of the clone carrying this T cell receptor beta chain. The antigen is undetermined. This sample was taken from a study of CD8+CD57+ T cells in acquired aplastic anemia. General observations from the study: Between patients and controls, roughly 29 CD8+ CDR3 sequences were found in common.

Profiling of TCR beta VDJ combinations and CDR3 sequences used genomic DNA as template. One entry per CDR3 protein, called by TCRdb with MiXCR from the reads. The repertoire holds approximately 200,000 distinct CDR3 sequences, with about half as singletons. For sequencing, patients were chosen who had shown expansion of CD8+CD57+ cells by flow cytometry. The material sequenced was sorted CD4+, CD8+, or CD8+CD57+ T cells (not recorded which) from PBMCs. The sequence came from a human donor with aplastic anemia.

The CDR3 DNA sequence: TGTGCCACCCAGACCACCCGAGTCCCCACAGATACGCAGTATTTT. Residues: CATQTTRVPTDTQYF. The rearrangement uses TRBV19 and TRBJ2-3; D ambiguous. Germline loops: CDR1 LNHDA, CDR2 SQIVND (reference sequence). This CDR3 comprises 15 residues. Trimming stripped 10 bases from V and 2 bases from J, with 19 bases between.